This T cell receptor beta chain was retrieved from a study of blood T cell repertoires in COVID-19. The overall study: Donors in the United States, Italy and Spain gave samples during acute or convalescent COVID-19. The cDNA or gDNA used as material had been derived from T cells, B-cell-depleted T cells, or PBMCs.

V was trimmed by 2 bases and J by 4 bases, leaving 14 bases between them. The CDR3 consists of 15 residues. Germline CDR1 SGHRS, CDR2 YFSETQ. Per the original methods: Researchers report that nucleated cell counts were estimated from reference gene primer amplification. Assay: immunoSEQ multiplex PCR; the TCRdb copy retains only in-frame clones and omits some. That table is the source of V, J and clone size, and D and trimming were worked out from the DNA. There are a few hundred thousand clones in the sample; around 86% occur only once, and approximately 13% lies in the top ten. The clonotype originates from a man older than 75 with acute or convalescent COVID-19. Source material: peripheral blood. This sequence joins TRBV5-1 and TRBJ2-3; perhaps TRBD1 as D (7 bases). Here the CDR3 reads CASSFGQGGPDTQYF. Written as DNA, the CDR3 is TGCGCCAGCAGCTTCGGGCAGGGGGGACCAGATACGCAGTATTTT.